One T cell receptor (delta chain) is described in this entry. The protein given by TCRdb reflects a much larger clone and differs at residue 7 from this DNA's translation, likely from a read error; the protein shown is the DNA's translation. The data derive from a study of gamma-delta chains in newborns, infants, children. TCRdb reanalysed the reads via CATT. The data contain a few thousand delta-chain clones, around 1.2% of them singletons. Germline V gene data show CDR1 as GEAIGNYY and CDR2 as EKD. This CDR3 is 13 amino acids long. Trimming cost V 0 bases and J 4 bases, with 8 bases left between them.

The receptor was isolated from a child who was a newborn, infant or young child, either healthy, febrile or measles-vaccinated (not recorded which). This rearrangement joins TRDV2 to TRDJ1; D uncertain. The sample taken for sequencing was blood. The CDR3 is CACDTGVYDKLIF. CDR3 sequence (DNA): TGTGCCTGTGACACCGGGGTATACGATAAACTCATCTTT.